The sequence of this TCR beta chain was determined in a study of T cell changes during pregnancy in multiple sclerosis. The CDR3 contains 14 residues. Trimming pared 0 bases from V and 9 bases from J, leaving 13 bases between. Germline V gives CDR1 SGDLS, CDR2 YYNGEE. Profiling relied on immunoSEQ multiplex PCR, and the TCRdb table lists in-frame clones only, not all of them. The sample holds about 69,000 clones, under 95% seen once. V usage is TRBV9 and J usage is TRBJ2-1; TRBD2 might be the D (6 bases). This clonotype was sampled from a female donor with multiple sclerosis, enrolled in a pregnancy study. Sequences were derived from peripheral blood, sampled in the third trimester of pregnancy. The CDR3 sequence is CASSVVTSSSEQFF. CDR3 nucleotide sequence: TGTGCCAGCAGCGTAGTAACTAGCAGCAGTGAGCAGTTCTTC.